This T cell receptor beta chain is drawn from a study of long-term antiretroviral therapy in people with HIV (dated 2022 in TCRdb). Regarding the complete study: The earliest samples were collected approximately a decade before the 2015 WHO recommendation for immediate ART, a period when ART was typically delayed until CD4 counts fell. This retrospective serial study examined whether starting ART and sustained HIV suppression were associated with changes in the composition and diversity of the TRB repertoire in peripheral blood. The cohort contributed over 150 cryopreserved PBMC samples from 30 adults with confirmed HIV infection, collected serially over a mean of about six years (range 1-12). Of the 30 participants with HIV, fewer than twelve were female. No cross-contamination during QIAcube processing was seen in test extractions of a monoclonal T-cell line run alongside 33 polyclonal samples. The investigation overall reported the following: The repertoire was dominated across all time points by expanded TRB clones identified before ART initiation, although this dominance was seen to fluctuate and to decrease in many PLHIV after ART. Compared with controls, HIV repertoires had narrower CDR3 length ranges, and the network structure pointed to an antigen-experienced repertoire that shifted only slightly toward naive after ART. Starting ART was linked to a significant rise in TRB diversity, yet even with long-term ART the diversity remained significantly lower than in transplant donor controls. Inferences about post-ART repertoire changes were limited because no data were available on ART adherence, viral resistance or therapy changes. Samples dated from the mid-2000s to the late 2010s, and the ART regimens used may be less effective than current ones. Since PBMC availability was limited, sequencing covered only the TCR beta chain, with no alpha chain pairing. Unsorted PBMC were profiled instead of sorted CD4+ and CD8+ T cells because pre-ART samples had limited cell numbers.

To be included, a participant needed at least one PBMC sample from before ART initiation plus at least two post-ART samples. All participants with HIV were treated in the United States of America. Cryopreserved samples of about 0.95-11 million PBMC were thawed and washed before DNA extraction. At the time of the earliest PBMC sample, participants with HIV were aged between about 20 and 54 years. Per participant, PBMC samples came from 1-4 timepoints prior to ART initiation and 2-8 timepoints following ART initiation, for a median of 7 samples. For every participant, serial HIV viral load, CD4+ T-cell count, ART history and demographic data were obtained. Genomic DNA was extracted from unsorted PBMC with a Qiagen kit on a QIAcube, processed in batches of 12 samples. In the case of this clone: Its antigen remains undetermined. No base-level quality is on record; no much larger clone is a single base apart.

Cut back by 4 bases and 2 bases, the V and J ends lie 14 bases apart. The CDR3 holds 15 amino acids from the cysteine to the phenylalanine. Just CDR3 DNA is preserved here, 45 bases in frame from base 1. CDR1 and CDR2, looked up from the germline V gene, are MGHRA and YSYEKL. The immunoSEQ hsTCRB v3.0 assay was used at survey level resolution for TRB variable region sequencing. The targeted TRB sequencing depth was roughly 40,000-55,000 T-cell genomes per sample. Pooled TRB libraries were sequenced on an Illumina MiSeq with a v3 150-cycle kit. The paper's data handling went like this. Repertoire analysis was performed in R inside a reproducible Nextflow workflow that covered QC, data transformation and analysis. LymphoSeq2, an R package for AIRR-Seq data exploration, was used to implement custom analyses. A handful of samples that produced fewer than 5000 total TRB sequences were removed, so approximately 190 HIV repertoires were analyzed. Among the approximately 190 HIV repertoires that were kept, around 60 were collected before ART initiation and more than 120 were collected after ART initiation. Repertoires were downsampled to 5000 TRB nucleotide sequences, with summary statistics averaged over 100 downsampling iterations. TRB sequences were retained for analysis only if CDR3 regions of at least seven amino acids were present. Two measures captured diversity: a Shannon entropy-derived clonality score and the Gini coefficient. In repertoire networks, the top 5000 CDR3 amino acid sequences were linked whenever an edit distance of one separated two sequences. GLIPH2 predicted antigen specificity groups and MHC restriction for TRB CDR3 amino acid sequences. Known CMV, EBV, HIV or tissue antigen associations were flagged by matching CDR3 amino acid sequences against VDJdb and McPAS-TCR. Pre-ART, post-ART and control groups were compared with Wilcoxon signed-rank tests and Holm-Bonferroni correction. TCRdb limited this immuneACCESS table to in-frame rearrangements with V and J called. A share of clones is missing; checked studies link under half to unresolved V genes, and the rest is unexplained. V and J calls and clone size are given by that table; D and trimming were obtained from the DNA. A total of about 25,000 clones appear in this sample, 76% of them only once. The ten largest make up approximately 10% of the sample.

The receptor chain draws on TRBV4-1 and TRBJ1-2; no confident D gene assignment can be made. The starting material was unsorted PBMCs, obtained 1.1 years before starting antiretroviral therapy. The receptor comes from a woman aged 40 to 49 with HIV. The CDR3 is CASSRVVTDNYGYTF. In nucleotide form, the sequence is TGCGCCAGCAGCCGCGTAGTGACTGACAACTATGGCTACACCTTC.